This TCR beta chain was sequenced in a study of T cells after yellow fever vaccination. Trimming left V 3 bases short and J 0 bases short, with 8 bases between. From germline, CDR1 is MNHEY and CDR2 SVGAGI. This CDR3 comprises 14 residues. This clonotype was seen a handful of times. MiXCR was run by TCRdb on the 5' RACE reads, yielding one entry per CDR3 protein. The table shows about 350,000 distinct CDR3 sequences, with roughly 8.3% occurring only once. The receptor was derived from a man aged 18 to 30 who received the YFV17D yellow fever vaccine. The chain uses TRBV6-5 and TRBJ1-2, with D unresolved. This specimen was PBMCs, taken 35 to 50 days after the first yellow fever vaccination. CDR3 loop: CASSYGQTNYGYTF. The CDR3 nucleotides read TGTGCCAGCAGTTATGGTCAGACTAACTATGGCTACACCTTC.